This TCR beta chain originates from a study of T cell responses to AZD1222 COVID-19 vaccine. Deletions cut 4 bases from V and 8 bases from J, with 11 bases between. This CDR3 spans 12 amino acids. Germline V lookup: CDR1 SGHTA, CDR2 FQGNSA. Produced via immunoSEQ multiplex PCR; TCRdb's table is partial and in-frame only. The sample yields 100,000 to 150,000 clones, approximately 80% seen once. The sequencing used peripheral blood, collected 28 days after the second AZD1222 dose. The chain carries TRBV7-2 and TRBJ1-2; possible D gene TRBD1, 5 bases. This TCR came from an adult who received the AZD1222 COVID-19 vaccine. Here the CDR3 DNA reads TGTGCCAGCAGCTCACGCGGGGGGGGCTACACCTTC. Translation: CASSSRGGGYTF.